This T cell receptor (beta chain) was sequenced in a study of breast tumors, draining lymph nodes, adjacent tissues. This clonotype came up a few times. Axillary draining lymph nodes of breast cancer patients supplied the node samples. TCRdb re-called the multiplex PCR reads through MiXCR, storing one row per CDR3 protein. The data hold about 140,000 distinct CDR3 sequences, with 30% to 35% observed a single time. CDR3 length equals 15 residues. After removal of 2 bases from V and 4 bases from J, the junction contained 8 bases not matched to a gene. Germline V gene sequence: CDR1 GTSNPN, CDR2 SVGIG (reference sequence).

This sequence was found in a female donor with breast cancer. Some clones in this sample may be carry-over from other donors' samples. Sequenced material: axillary lymph node tissue. The gene calls are TRBV30 and TRBJ2-5, with 9 bases lining up with TRBD1. This chain's CDR3 is CAWSPTGGFLETQYF. The CDR3 region has the DNA TGTGCCTGGAGTCCCACAGGGGGCTTCTTAGAGACCCAGTACTTC. The variable domain in full, completed from reference TRBV30 and TRBJ2-5, reads SQTIHQWPATLVQPVGSPLSLECTVEGTSNPNLYWYRQAAGRGLQLLFYSVGIGQISSEVPQNLSASRPQDRQFILSSKKLLLSDSGFYLCAWSPTGGFLETQYFGPGTRLLVL.